This T cell receptor (beta chain) was captured by sequencing in a study of T cells in Graves' hyperthyroidism and ophthalmopathy. Study at large: Before treatment of any kind, peripheral blood was taken at initial diagnosis. Study conclusions and caveats: Before onset, by a median of approximately 5.9 months, the model predicted ophthalmopathy.

It was RNA transcripts that yielded the amplified TCR beta CDR3 regions. TCR CDR3 underwent first-round RT-PCR with the HTBI primer set. One entry per CDR3 protein, called by TCRdb with MiXCR from the multiplex PCR reads. Of 270,000 or so distinct CDR3 sequences listed, less than 30% were seen once; the top ten hold around 28%. For this clonotype: Its matching antigen is unknown.

When hyperthyroidism was first diagnosed, the blood sample was taken, preceding any ophthalmopathy symptoms. V dropped 2 bases and J dropped 3 bases, with 13 bases sitting between them. The CDR3 contains 15 residues. Germline CDR1 reads MDHEN; CDR2 reads SYDVKM. This clonotype originated in a man aged 35 to 55 with Graves' hyperthyroidism that later progressed to Graves' ophthalmopathy. V gene TRBV28 combines with J gene TRBJ1-1; tentative D call: TRBD1 (5 bases). Sequencing was carried out using blood. The CDR3 DNA reads as TGTGCCAGCAGTTTAGCGTTCTGGGGGTACACTGAAGCTTTCTTT. It specifies CASSLAFWGYTEAFF.